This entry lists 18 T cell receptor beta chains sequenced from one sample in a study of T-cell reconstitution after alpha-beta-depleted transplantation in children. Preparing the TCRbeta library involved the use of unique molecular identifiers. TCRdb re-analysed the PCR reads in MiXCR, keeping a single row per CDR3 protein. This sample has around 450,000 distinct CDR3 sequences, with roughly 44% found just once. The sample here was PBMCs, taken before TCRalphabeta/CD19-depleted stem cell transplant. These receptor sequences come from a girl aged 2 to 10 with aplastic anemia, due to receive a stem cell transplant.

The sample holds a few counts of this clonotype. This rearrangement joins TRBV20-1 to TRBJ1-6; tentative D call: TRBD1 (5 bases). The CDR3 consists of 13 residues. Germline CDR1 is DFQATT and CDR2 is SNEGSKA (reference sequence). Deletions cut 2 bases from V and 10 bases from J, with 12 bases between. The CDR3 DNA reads TGCAGTGCTAGACAGGGAAGGGGATCACCCCTCCACTTT. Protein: CSARQGRGSPLHF.

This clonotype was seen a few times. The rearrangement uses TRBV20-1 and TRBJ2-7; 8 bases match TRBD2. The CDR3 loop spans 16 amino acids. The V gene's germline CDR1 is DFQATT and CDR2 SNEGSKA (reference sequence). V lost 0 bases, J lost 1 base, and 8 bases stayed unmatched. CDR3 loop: CSAREAYAGGSYEQYF. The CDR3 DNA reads TGCAGTGCTAGAGAGGCCTATGCGGGGGGATCCTACGAGCAGTACTTC.

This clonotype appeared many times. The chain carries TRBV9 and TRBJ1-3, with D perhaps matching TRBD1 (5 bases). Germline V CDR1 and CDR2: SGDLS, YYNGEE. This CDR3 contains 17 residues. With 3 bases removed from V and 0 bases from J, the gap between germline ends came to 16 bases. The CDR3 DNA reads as TGTGCCAGCAGCGGGGGGGTCCAGGCTCCCTCTGGAAACACCATATATTTT. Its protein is CASSGGVQAPSGNTIYF.

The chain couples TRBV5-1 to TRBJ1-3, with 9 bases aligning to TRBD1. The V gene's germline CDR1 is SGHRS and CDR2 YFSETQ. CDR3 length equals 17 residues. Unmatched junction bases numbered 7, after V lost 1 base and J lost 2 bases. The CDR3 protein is CASSLTPRTGAGNTIYF. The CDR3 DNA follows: TGCGCCAGCAGCTTGACCCCCCGGACAGGGGCTGGAAACACCATATATTTT.

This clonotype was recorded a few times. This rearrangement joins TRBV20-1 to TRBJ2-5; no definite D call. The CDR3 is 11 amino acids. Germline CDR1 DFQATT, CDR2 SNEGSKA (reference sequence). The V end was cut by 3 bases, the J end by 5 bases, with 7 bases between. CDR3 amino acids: CSARLAETQYF. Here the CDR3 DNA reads TGCAGTGCTAGGCTGGCCGAGACCCAGTACTTC.

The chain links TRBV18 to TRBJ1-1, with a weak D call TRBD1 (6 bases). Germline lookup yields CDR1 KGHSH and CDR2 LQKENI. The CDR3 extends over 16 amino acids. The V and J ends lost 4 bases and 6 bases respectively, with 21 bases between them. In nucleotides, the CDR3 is TGTGCCAGCTCACAACTACAGGGCCCGGGGGTATCTGAAGCTTTCTTT. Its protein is CASSQLQGPGVSEAFF.

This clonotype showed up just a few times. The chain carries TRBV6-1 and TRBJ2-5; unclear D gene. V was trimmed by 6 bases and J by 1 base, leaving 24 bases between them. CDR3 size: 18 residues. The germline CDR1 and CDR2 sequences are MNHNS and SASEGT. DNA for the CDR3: TGTGCCAGCAGATCCCGCCCCGGCGCCGTAGGCTCCCAAGAGACCCAGTACTTC. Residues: CASRSRPGAVGSQETQYF.

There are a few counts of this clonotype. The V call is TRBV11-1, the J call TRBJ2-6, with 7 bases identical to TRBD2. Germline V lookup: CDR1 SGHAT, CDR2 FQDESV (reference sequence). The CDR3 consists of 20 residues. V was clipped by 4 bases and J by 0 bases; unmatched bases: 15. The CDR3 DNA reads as TGTGCCAGCAGCTATACTACCACGGGGGGACTCCCCTCTGGGGCCAACGTCCTGACTTTC. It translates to CASSYTTTGGLPSGANVLTF.

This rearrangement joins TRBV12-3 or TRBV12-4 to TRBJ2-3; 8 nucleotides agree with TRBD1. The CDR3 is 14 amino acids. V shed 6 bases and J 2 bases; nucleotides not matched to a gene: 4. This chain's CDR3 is CASRRTGNTDTQYF. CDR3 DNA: TGTGCCAGCAGGCGGACAGGGAACACAGATACGCAGTATTTT.

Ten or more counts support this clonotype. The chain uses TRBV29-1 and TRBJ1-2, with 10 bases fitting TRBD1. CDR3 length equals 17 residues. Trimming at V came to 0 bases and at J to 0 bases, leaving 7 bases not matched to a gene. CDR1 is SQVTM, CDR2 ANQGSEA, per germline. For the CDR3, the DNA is TGCAGCGTTGAAGATCCCGGGACAGGGGCAGCTAACTATGGCTACACCTTC. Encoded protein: CSVEDPGTGAANYGYTF. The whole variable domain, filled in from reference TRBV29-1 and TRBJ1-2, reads SAVISQKPSRDICQRGTSLTIQCQVDSQVTMMFWYRQQPGQSLTLIATANQGSEATYESGFVIDKFPISRPNLTFSTLTVSNMSPEDSSIYLCSVEDPGTGAANYGYTFGSGTRLTVV.

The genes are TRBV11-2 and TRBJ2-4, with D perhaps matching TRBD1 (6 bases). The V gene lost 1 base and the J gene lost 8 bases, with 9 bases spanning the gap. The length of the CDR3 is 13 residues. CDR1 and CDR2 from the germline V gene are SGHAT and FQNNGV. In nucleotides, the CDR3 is TGTGCCAGCAGCTTAGGCAACAGGGACATTCAGTACTTC. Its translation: CASSLGNRDIQYF. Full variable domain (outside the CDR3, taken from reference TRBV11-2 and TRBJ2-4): EAGVAQSPRYKIIEKRQSVAFWCNPISGHATLYWYQQILGQGPKLLIQFQNNGVVDDSQLPKDRFSAERLKGVDSTLKIQPAKLEDSAVYLCASSLGNRDIQYFGAGTRLSVL.

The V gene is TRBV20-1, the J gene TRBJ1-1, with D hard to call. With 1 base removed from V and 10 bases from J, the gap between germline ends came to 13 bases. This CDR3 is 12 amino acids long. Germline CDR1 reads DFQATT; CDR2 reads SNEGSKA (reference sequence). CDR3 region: CSARGEYVRAFF. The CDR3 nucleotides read TGCAGTGCTAGAGGCGAATATGTGAGAGCTTTCTTT.

This chain's CDR3 is CASSFGATYEQYF. For the CDR3, the DNA is TGCGCCAGCAGCTTCGGGGCAACCTACGAGCAGTACTTC. V is TRBV5-1 and J is TRBJ2-7; D may match TRBD1 or TRBD2 (5 bases each). V lost 2 bases and J lost 2, with 8 bases in between. This CDR3 spans 13 amino acids. CDR1 is SGHRS, CDR2 YFSETQ, per germline.

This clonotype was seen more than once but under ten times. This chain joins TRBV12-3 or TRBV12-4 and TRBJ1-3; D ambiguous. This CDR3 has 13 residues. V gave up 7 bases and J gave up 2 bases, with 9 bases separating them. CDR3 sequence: CASTFGTGNTIYF. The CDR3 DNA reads TGTGCCAGCACCTTCGGTACTGGAAACACCATATATTTT.

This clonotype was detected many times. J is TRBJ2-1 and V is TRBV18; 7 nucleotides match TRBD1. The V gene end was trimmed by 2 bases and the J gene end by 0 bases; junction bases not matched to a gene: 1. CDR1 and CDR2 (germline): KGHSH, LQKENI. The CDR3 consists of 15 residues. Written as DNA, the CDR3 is TGTGCCAGCTCACCAAACAGGGGCTCCTACAATGAGCAGTTCTTC. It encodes CASSPNRGSYNEQFF. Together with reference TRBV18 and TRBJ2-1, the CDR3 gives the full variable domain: NAGVMQNPRHLVRRRGQEARLRCSPMKGHSHVYWYRQLPEEGLKFMVYLQKENIIDESGMPKERFSAEFPKEGPSILRIQQVVRGDSAAYFCASSPNRGSYNEQFFGPGTRLTVL.

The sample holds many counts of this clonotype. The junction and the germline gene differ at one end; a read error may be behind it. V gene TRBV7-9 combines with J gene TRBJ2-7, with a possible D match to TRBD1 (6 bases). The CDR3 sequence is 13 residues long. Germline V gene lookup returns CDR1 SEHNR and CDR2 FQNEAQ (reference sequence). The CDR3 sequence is CASSLQGGYEQYF. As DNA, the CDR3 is TGCGCCAGCAGCTTGCAAGGGGGCTACGAGCAGTACTTC.

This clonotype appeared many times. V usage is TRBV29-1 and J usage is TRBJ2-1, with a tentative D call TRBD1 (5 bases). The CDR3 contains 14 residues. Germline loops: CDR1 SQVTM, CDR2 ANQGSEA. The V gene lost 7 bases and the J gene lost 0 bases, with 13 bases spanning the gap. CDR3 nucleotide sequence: TGCAGCGCTCCAGGGTGGAGCTCCTACAATGAGCAGTTCTTC. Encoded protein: CSAPGWSSYNEQFF.

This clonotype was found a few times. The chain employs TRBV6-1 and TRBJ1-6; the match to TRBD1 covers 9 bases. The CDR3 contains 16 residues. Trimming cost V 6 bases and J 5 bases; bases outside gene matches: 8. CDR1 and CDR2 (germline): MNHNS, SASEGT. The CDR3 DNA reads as TGTGCCAGCAGGTCAACCGGACAGGGGCATAATTCACCCCTCCACTTT. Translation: CASRSTGQGHNSPLHF.